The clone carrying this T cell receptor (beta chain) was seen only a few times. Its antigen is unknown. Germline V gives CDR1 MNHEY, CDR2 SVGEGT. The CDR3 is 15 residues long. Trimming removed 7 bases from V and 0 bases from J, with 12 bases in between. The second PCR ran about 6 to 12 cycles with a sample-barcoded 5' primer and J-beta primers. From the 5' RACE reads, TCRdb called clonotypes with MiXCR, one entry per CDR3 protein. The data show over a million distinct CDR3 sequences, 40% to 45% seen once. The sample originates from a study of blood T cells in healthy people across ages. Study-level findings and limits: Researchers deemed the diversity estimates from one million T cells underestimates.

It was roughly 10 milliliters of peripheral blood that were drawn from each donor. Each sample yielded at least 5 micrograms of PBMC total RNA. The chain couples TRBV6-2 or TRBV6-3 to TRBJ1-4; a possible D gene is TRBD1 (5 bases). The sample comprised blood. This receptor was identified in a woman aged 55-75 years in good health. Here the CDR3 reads CASKDTGATNEKLFF. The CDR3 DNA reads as TGTGCCAGCAAGGACACGGGAGCAACTAATGAAAAACTGTTTTTT.